This entry lists 11 T cell receptor beta chains sequenced from one sample in a study of beta chain features in type 1 diabetes (dated by TCRdb to the late 2010s). Paper-wide results and their limitations: Type 1 diabetes patients showed a moderate but significant shortening of TCRB CDR3 length in all four CD4+ subsets.

Their antigens remain unidentified. Receptor libraries were prepared by the immunoSEQ multiplex PCR assay. The entire amount of isolated RNA was reverse transcribed using the High Capacity cDNA Reverse Transcription Kit, so the sequenced TCRB transcripts were expressed ones. Here the immuneACCESS table is served through TCRdb, limited to in-frame sequences with V and J called. Missing clones are a known gap in these copies; in checked studies unresolved V genes cover under half, and the rest lacks a known reason. This sample holds a few hundred thousand clones; approximately 15% were observed only once. In total, the top ten clones hold approximately 0.02% of the sample. Sequences were obtained from naive CD4+ T cells from blood. In the paper's terms, the cell subset or site label means: true naive CD4+ T cells. The receptor source for this set is a man under 40 with type 1 diabetes.

This clone was seen only a few times. The chain is built from TRBV6-6 and TRBJ2-1, with TRBD2 as a possible D gene (6 bases). The V end was cut by 5 bases, the J end by 2 bases, with 13 bases between. The length of the CDR3 is 15 residues. Germline V lookup: CDR1 MNHNY, CDR2 SVGAGI (reference sequence). CDR3 sequence reads: CASSTSGGPYNEQFF. CDR3 nucleotide sequence: TGTGCCAGCAGTACGTCCGGGGGACCCTACAATGAGCAGTTCTTC.

The chain recombines TRBV5-6 with TRBJ2-5; maybe TRBD2 (6 bases). The DNA end is a closer match to TRBJ2-7, so the J assignment may be wrong. The CDR3 has 14 amino acids. Germline assignment: CDR1 SGHDT and CDR2 YYEEEE. CDR3 region: CASSTPGLPGEQYF. The CDR3 DNA follows: TGTGCCAGCAGCACCCCGGGACTCCCCGGCGAGCAGTACTTC.

The rearrangement joins TRBV5-6 to TRBJ1-1; D not resolved. The CDR3 extends over 12 amino acids. Germline CDR1 reads SGHDT; CDR2 reads YYEEEE. Trimming removed 1 base at V and 4 bases at J, with 5 bases between. The DNA for the CDR3 is TGTGCCAGCAGCTTGTATAGCACTGAAGCTTTCTTT. Translating gives CASSLYSTEAFF.

This clone was counted a few times. The chain has TRBV29-1 and TRBJ1-3; D call uncertain. The CDR3 extends over 12 amino acids. Germline CDR1 reads SQVTM; CDR2 reads ANQGSEA. V dropped 6 bases and J dropped 2 bases, with 8 bases sitting between them. The CDR3 DNA reads TGCAGCGTGACTCTACCTGGAAACACCATATATTTT. Protein sequence: CSVTLPGNTIYF.

This clone was counted only a few times. V and J are TRBV6-1 and TRBJ2-3; no clear D. The CDR3 is 17 amino acids. CDR1 MNHNS and CDR2 SASEGT come from the germline V gene. V was shortened by 1 base and J by 0 bases, with 14 bases between the two germline ends. This CDR3 is CASSEGKSLHSTDTQYF. CDR3 bases: TGTGCCAGCAGTGAAGGAAAGAGCTTGCATAGCACAGATACGCAGTATTTT.

This rearrangement joins TRBV6-1 to TRBJ2-2; D may be TRBD2 (6 bases). The CDR3 covers 15 residues. V was clipped by 2 bases and J by 5 bases, with 12 bases between them. Germline V gives CDR1 MNHNS, CDR2 SASEGT. CDR3 amino acids: CASSEWGVDTGELFF. The CDR3 nucleotides read TGTGCCAGCAGTGAATGGGGGGTCGATACCGGGGAGCTGTTTTTT.

This clone was detected only a few times. The chain joins TRBV30 to TRBJ2-3, with a weak D call TRBD1 (5 bases). With 4 bases removed from V and 10 bases from J, the gap between germline ends came to 9 bases. This CDR3 is 10 amino acids long. CDR1 and CDR2 from the germline V gene are GTSNPN and SVGIG (reference sequence). CDR3: CAWNRGPQYF. In DNA, the CDR3 is TGTGCCTGGAATAGGGGTCCGCAGTATTTT.

The table lists this clone with a few counts. CDR3 in DNA: TGTGCCAGCAGCTTAGAAGGCAGGGACTACAATGAGCAGTTCTTC. It encodes CASSLEGRDYNEQFF. J is TRBJ2-1 and V is TRBV11-3; the D gene is possibly TRBD1 (5 bases). The V and J ends lost 0 bases and 3 bases respectively, with 9 bases between them. Looked up from germline, CDR1 is SGHNT and CDR2 is YENEEA. The length of the CDR3 is 15 residues.

This clone occurred a few times. The chain uses TRBV6-5 and TRBJ2-7; 7 nucleotides align to TRBD1. Germline CDR1 reads MNHEY; CDR2 reads SVGAGI. With 0 bases clipped from V and 5 bases from J, the junction kept 4 bases outside the gene matches. The CDR3 is 14 amino acids. The CDR3 protein is CASSYSTGAHEQYF. In nucleotides, the CDR3 is TGTGCCAGCAGTTACTCTACAGGGGCACACGAGCAGTACTTC.

V and J are TRBV6-1 and TRBJ2-1, with TRBD1 as a possible D gene (6 bases). Germline V gene lookup returns CDR1 MNHNS and CDR2 SASEGT. V was clipped by 4 bases and J by 3 bases, with 10 bases between them. This CDR3 is built from 14 residues. The CDR3 DNA follows: TGTGCCAGCAGTGTATGGGACAACTACAATGAGCAGTTCTTC. It yields the protein CASSVWDNYNEQFF.

This clone occurred a few times. The chain joins TRBV29-1 to TRBJ2-2, with 9 bases lining up with TRBD1. Unmatched junction bases numbered 4, after V lost 2 bases and J lost 6 bases. CDR3 length equals 14 residues. Per germline, CDR1 SQVTM and CDR2 ANQGSEA. Here the CDR3 reads CSVEQQGAAGELFF. Written as DNA, the CDR3 is TGCAGCGTTGAACAACAGGGGGCGGCCGGGGAGCTGTTTTTT.